By frequency, the clone carrying this T cell receptor beta chain is medium-sized. This specimen belongs to a study of diagnostic markers for celiac disease. Per germline, CDR1 MDHEN and CDR2 SYDVKM. This CDR3 comprises 16 residues. TCRdb reprocessed the reads, keeping one entry per CDR3 protein, no DNA. The sample data list approximately 450 distinct CDR3 sequences. The sample comprised either unsorted cells or a sorted T cell fraction (not recorded which). The clonotype comes from a human donor. V and J are TRBV28 and TRBJ1-1; TCRdb selects TRBD1, and the lack of DNA leaves this call unchecked. CDR3 loop: CASSLSPRGYGTEAFF.